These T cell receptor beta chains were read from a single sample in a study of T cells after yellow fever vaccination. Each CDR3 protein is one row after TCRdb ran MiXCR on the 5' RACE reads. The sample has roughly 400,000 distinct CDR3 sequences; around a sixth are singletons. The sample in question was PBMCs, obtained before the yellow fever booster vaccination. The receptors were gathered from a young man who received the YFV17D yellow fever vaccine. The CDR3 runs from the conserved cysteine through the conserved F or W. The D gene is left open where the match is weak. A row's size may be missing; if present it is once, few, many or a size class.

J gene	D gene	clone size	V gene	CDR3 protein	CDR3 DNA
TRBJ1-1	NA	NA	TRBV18	CASSPRRGAETEAFF	TGTGCCAGCTCACCCCGCCGGGGGGCTGAGACTGAAGCTTTCTTT
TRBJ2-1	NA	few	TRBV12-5	CASGSGPHNEQFF	TGTGCTAGTGGCTCCGGACCCCACAATGAGCAGTTCTTC
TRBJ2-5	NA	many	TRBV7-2	CASSLVQETQYF	TGTGCCAGCAGCTTAGTGCAAGAGACCCAGTACTTC
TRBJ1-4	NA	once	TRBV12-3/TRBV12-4	CASSIVGGLVFF	TGTGCCAGCAGCATCGTCGGGGGACTGGTGTTTTTT
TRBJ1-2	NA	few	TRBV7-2	CASSFLGQNYGYTF	TGTGCCAGCAGCTTCCTTGGACAGAACTATGGCTACACCTTC
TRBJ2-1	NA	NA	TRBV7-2	CASSPDGPQSNEQFF	TGTGCCAGCAGCCCCGACGGGCCCCAGAGCAATGAGCAGTTCTTC
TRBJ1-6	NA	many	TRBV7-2	CASSLAWWRDSPLHF	TGTGCCAGCAGCTTAGCGTGGTGGCGCGATTCACCCCTCCACTTT
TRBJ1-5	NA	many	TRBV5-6	CASSRWGNQPQHF	TGTGCCAGCAGCAGGTGGGGCAATCAGCCCCAGCATTTT
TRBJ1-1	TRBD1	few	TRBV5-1	CASSSYRGMNTEAFF	TGCGCCAGCAGCTCTTACAGGGGAATGAACACTGAAGCTTTCTTT
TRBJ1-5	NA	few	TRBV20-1	CSASFANQPQHF	TGCAGTGCTAGTTTCGCGAATCAGCCCCAGCATTTT
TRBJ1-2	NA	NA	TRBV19	CASSAQGKSGYTF	TGTGCCAGTAGTGCACAGGGCAAGAGCGGCTACACCTTC
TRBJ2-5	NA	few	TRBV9	CASSRGGTLETQYF	TGTGCCAGCAGCCGAGGAGGAACCCTAGAGACCCAGTACTTC
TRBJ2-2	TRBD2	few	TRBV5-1	CASTRGGITAGGELFF	TGCGCCAGCACCCGGGGGGGTATTACCGCCGGCGGGGAGCTGTTTTTT
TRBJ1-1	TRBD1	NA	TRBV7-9	CASSLVTGENTEAFF	TGTGCCAGCAGCTTAGTGACAGGGGAAAACACTGAAGCTTTCTTT
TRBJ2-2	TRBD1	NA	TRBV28	CATWDRVTGELFF	TGTGCCACCTGGGACAGGGTGACCGGGGAGCTGTTTTTT
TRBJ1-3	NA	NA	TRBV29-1	CSILADSGNTIYF	TGCAGCATTCTTGCGGACAGTGGAAACACCATATATTTT
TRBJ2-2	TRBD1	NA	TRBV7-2	CASSLSIQGGTGELFF	TGTGCCAGCAGCTTATCCATACAGGGGGGCACCGGGGAGCTGTTTTTT
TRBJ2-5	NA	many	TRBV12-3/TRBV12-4	CASSRSGQETQYF	TGTGCCAGCAGTAGAAGCGGACAAGAGACCCAGTACTTC
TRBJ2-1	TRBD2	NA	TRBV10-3	CAIRERGLGDEQFF	TGTGCCATCAGGGAGCGGGGCTTAGGGGATGAGCAGTTCTTC
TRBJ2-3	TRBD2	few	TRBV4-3	CASSRGGEGQYF	TGCGCCAGCAGCCGCGGGGGGGAAGGGCAGTATTTT
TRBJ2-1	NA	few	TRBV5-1	CASSLGVQSSYNEQFF	TGCGCCAGCAGCTTGGGGGTCCAGAGCTCCTACAATGAGCAGTTCTTC
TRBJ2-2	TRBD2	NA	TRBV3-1	CASSIRTSGPSGELFF	TGTGCCAGCAGCATTAGGACTAGCGGCCCATCCGGGGAGCTGTTTTTT
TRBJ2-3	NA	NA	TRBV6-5	CASTPAAPSTNTQYF	TGTGCCAGCACCCCGGCCGCCCCGAGCACGAATACGCAGTATTTT
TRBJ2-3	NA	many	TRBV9	CASSVNGVSDTQYF	TGTGCCAGCAGCGTGAACGGGGTCTCAGATACGCAGTATTTT
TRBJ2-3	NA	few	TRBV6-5	CASRTTRDTDTQYF	TGTGCCAGCCGCACGACTCGGGACACAGATACGCAGTATTTT
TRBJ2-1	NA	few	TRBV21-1	CASSLPGSKDNEQFF	TGTGCCAGCAGCTTACCGGGATCTAAAGACAATGAGCAGTTCTTC
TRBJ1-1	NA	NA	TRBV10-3	CAITPVLASEAFF	TGTGCCATCACTCCCGTCCTGGCCAGTGAAGCTTTCTTT
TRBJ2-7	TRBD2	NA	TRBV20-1	CSARLPGGTYEQYF	TGCAGTGCTAGACTGCCGGGGGGGACCTACGAGCAGTACTTC
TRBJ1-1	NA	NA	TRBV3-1	CASSQVGGGRRLEAFF	TGTGCCAGCAGCCAAGTGGGGGGCGGGAGGCGGCTCGAAGCTTTCTTT
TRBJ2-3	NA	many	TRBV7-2	CASSPRRTDTQYF	TGTGCCAGCAGCCCTCGTCGCACAGATACGCAGTATTTT
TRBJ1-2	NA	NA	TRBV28	CARQAGYGYTF	TGTGCCAGGCAAGCGGGCTATGGCTACACCTTC
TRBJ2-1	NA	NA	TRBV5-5	CASSFSPLNEQFF	TGTGCCAGCAGCTTCTCTCCCCTAAATGAGCAGTTCTTC
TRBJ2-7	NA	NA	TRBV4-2	CASSQEIQAGYEQYF	TGTGCCAGCAGCCAAGAGATTCAGGCTGGGTACGAGCAGTACTTC
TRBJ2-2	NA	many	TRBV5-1	CASSFVGTTGELFF	TGCGCCAGCAGCTTTGTAGGAACCACCGGGGAGCTGTTTTTT
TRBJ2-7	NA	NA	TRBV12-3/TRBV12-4	CASTFGGTDEQYF	TGTGCCAGCACCTTCGGTGGGACGGACGAGCAGTACTTC
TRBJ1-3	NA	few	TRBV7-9	CASSLVPGDHTIYF	TGTGCCAGCAGCTTAGTACCCGGGGATCACACCATATATTTT
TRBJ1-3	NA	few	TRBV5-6	CASSLGPPSGSSGNTIYF	TGTGCCAGCAGCTTGGGCCCTCCCTCAGGGTCCTCTGGAAACACCATATATTTT
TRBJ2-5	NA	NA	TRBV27	CASSLWGAWETQYF	TGTGCCAGCAGTCTTTGGGGGGCTTGGGAGACCCAGTACTTC
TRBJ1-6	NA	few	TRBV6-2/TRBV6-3	CASSYSPSFGYNSPLHF	TGTGCCAGCAGTTACTCGCCCAGCTTTGGCTATAATTCACCCCTCCACTTT